The entry that follows covers one T cell receptor beta chain sequence. Its antigen is not yet known. Base qualities are missing; no much larger clone stands one base away. The sample originates from a study of shared clonotypes between healthy human individuals (dated by TCRdb to 2020 to 2022). Regarding the research as a whole: A few men and a couple of women, aged 18 to 49 years, made up the cohort. For each donor, CD4 naive and CD4 memory were each given three plates, CD8 naive was given two plates, and CD8 memory was given one plate. To estimate repertoire size and how much clonotype sharing occurs between individuals, the study deeply sequenced the blood TCR repertoires of five healthy adults. To increase sequencing depth and limit assay-specific biases, TCR repertoire library preparation and sequencing were carried out by different laboratories using diverse techniques. Leukapheresis yielded between about 0.9 and 8.9 billion PBMCs per donor.

Overall results and qualifications from the work: Sharing across several donors was observed for around 4.8% of naive CD4, 3% to 3.5% of naive CD8, over 2% of memory CD4, and around 0.44% of memory CD8 clonotypes. Even with the large sequencing depth, rarefaction of the sorted-subset datasets indicated that sequencing was incomplete. Sampling was limited to blood, and TCR repertoires in tissue likely differ from TCR repertoires in blood. Estimated clonotype richness was generally larger for naive than for memory subsets. Compared with non-shared clonotypes, the clonotypes found in all four sorted-subset donors had higher generation probabilities. Pairwise subsampling led to the expectation that sequencing depth would affect the degree of clonotype sharing among donors. The small number of donors limited the genetic and exposure-history diversity represented.

The CDR3, cysteine through phenylalanine, is 14 amino acids long. Only the CDR3 part of the read is kept: 42 bases, read in frame from the first base. The germline V gene (reference sequence) provides CDR1 SGHNT and CDR2 YYREEE. V gives up 4 bases and J gives up 3 bases, and the segment between their germline ends measures 10 bases. Donors were healthy HIV-negative adults with no recently reported acute infections or vaccinations. Only Caucasian adults living in Nashville, Tennessee, USA were represented among the donors. CD4+ T cells were enriched through magnetic negative selection, after which naive cells were positively selected on CD45RA and the remaining negative fraction served as the memory subset. Blood was obtained by leukapheresis, after which PBMCs were separated by Ficoll-Histopaque density gradient centrifugation and cryopreserved in liquid nitrogen vapor phase. Analytical flow cytometry was used to check the purity and quantity of each magnetically sorted T cell population. Each sorted fraction had its genomic DNA isolated and then quantified by UV absorbance on a Nanodrop 2000c.

Using the deep immunoSEQ assay, TCR CDR3 regions were amplified from genomic DNA by multiplex PCR. Extracted genomic DNA from each cell subset was distributed evenly across all wells of several immunoSEQ 96-well plates, and each plate was treated as a replicate. For sorted subsets, about 200 ng genomic DNA, equal to 30,000 or so T cell genomes, was loaded into each replicate PCR. Purified libraries were quantified with a Qubit 3.0 fluorometer, sized on a Bioanalyzer 2100, and re-quantified with the KAPA Library Quantification kit. Every immunoSEQ 96-well plate was sequenced on a separate single-read 150-cycle Illumina NextSeq 550 flow cell. From the authors' description of their analysis: Because the immunoSEQ output held only junctional sequences and lacked quality scores, the filtering could not match the filtering applied to full-length reads. To assign V/J genes and CDR3, sequences were annotated using PyIR, a Python wrapper for IgBLAST v1.9, with IMGT germline references. Reads with weak V/J assignments (E-value above 1e-6), missing CDR3, stop codons, out-of-frame junctions, or ambiguous translated residues were removed. V3J clonotypes were defined as sequences sharing the same inferred V gene, J gene, and CDR3 amino acid sequence. To compute the percentage overlap between repertoires, the number of shared unique clonotypes was divided by the size of the smaller repertoire. Richness of each repertoire was evaluated using RTK rarefaction, the Chao1 estimator, and Recon v2.1 estimates of unobserved clonotypes. Generation probabilities for all TCRbeta clonotypes obtained by the gDNA method from several donors were computed using OLGA. In its TCRdb copy, this immuneACCESS table keeps in-frame sequences only and misses some clones. Where compared with another copy, unresolved V genes explain less than half of these, and the others have no known cause. The V and J calls and the clone size are those of that table, but D and trimming were determined from the DNA. Counted in this sample were 2 million to 2.5 million clones; around 90% of them appeared once. Jointly, the top ten make up approximately 0.4% of the sample.

The chain couples TRBV5-4 to TRBJ2-2; a weak D assignment points to TRBD1 (5 bases agree). The source of this sequence is a man younger than 35 in good health. Some clones in this sample may be carry-over from other donors' samples. What was sequenced was naive CD4+ T cells from PBMCs. Reading the label with the study, this specimen's cell subset or site is: CD45RA+ positively selected. The CDR3 region has the sequence CASSPKGHTGELFF. The nucleotide sequence is TGTGCCAGCAGCCCCAAGGGGCACACCGGGGAGCTGTTTTTT.